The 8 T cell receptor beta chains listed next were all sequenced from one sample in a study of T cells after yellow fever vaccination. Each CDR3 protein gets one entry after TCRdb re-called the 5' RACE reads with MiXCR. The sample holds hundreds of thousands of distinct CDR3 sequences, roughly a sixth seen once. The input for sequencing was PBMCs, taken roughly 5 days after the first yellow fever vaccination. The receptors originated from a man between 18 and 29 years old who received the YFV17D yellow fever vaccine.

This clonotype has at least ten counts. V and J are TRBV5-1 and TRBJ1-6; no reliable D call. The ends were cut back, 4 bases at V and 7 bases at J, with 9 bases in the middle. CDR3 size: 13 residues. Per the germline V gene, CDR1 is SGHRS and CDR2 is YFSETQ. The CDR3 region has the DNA TGCGCCAGCAGCCTACAAACAAATTCACCCCTCCACTTT. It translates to CASSLQTNSPLHF.

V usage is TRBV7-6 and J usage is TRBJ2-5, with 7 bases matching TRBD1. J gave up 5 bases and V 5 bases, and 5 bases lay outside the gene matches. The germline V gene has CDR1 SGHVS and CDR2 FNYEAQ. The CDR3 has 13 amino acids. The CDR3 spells CASSKTGEETQYF. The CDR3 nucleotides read TGTGCCAGCAGCAAAACAGGGGAGGAGACCCAGTACTTC.

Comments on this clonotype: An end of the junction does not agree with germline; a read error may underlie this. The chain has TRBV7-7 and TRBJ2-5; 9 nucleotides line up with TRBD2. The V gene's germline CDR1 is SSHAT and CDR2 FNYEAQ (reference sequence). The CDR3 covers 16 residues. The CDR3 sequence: CASSPGTSTTIETQYF. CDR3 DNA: TGTGCTAGCAGCCCCGGGACTAGCACCACGATTGAGACCCAGTACTTC.

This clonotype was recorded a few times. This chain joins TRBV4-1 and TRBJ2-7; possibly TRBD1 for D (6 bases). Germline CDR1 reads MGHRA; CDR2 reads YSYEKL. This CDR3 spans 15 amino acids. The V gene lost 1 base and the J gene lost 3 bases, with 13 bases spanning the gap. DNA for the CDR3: TGCGCCAGCAGCCAAGGTTTACAGGGCTTCTACGAGCAGTACTTC. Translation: CASSQGLQGFYEQYF.

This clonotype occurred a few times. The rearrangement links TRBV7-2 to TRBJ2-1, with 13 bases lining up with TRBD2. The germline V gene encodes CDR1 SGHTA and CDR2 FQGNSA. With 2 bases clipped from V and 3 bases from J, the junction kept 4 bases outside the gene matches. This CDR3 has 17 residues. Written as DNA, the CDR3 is TGTGCCAGCAGCTTAAGGGGACTAGCGGGGATCTACAATGAGCAGTTCTTC. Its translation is CASSLRGLAGIYNEQFF.

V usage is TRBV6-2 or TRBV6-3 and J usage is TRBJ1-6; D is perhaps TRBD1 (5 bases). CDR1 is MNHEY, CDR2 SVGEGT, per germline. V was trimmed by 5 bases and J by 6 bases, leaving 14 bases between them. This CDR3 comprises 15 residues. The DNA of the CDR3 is TGTGCCAGCAGTAACTTACCGGGACGTAATTCACCCCTCCACTTT. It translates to CASSNLPGRNSPLHF.

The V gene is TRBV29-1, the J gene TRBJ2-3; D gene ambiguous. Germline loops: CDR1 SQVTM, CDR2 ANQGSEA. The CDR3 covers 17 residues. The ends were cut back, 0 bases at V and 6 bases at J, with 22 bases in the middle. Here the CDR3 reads CSVEEWAEGFGPDTQYF. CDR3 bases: TGCAGCGTTGAAGAGTGGGCTGAAGGGTTTGGGCCCGATACGCAGTATTTT.

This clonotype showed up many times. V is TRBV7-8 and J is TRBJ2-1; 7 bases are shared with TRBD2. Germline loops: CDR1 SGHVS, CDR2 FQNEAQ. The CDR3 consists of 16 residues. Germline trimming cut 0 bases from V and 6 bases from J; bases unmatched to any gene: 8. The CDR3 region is CASSLAHGGSVNEQFF. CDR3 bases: TGTGCCAGCAGCTTAGCGCACGGGGGGTCGGTCAATGAGCAGTTCTTC.